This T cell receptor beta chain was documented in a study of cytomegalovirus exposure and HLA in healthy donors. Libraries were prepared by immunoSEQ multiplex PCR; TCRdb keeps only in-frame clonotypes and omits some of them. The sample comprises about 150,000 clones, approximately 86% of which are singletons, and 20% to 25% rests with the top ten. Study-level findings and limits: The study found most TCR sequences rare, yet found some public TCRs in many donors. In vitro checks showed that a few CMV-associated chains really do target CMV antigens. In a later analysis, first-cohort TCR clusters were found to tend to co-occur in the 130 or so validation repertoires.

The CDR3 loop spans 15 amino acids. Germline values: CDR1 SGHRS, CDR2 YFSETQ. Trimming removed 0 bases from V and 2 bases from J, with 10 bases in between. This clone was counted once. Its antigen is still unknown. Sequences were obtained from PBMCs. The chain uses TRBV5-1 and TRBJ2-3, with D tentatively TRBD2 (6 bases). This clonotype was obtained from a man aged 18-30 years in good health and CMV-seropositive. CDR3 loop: CASSLAGTSTDTQYF. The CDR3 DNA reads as TGCGCCAGCAGCTTGGCCGGGACTTCCACAGATACGCAGTATTTT.